This TCR beta chain was recovered during a study of blood T cells in healthy people across ages. For the second PCR, which ran for roughly 7 to 11 cycles, a sample-barcoded 5' primer and a J-beta primer mix were used. MiXCR was run by TCRdb on the 5' RACE reads, yielding one entry per CDR3 protein. This table has some 800,000 distinct CDR3 sequences, around 25% appearing once. Germline V lookup: CDR1 DFQATT, CDR2 SNEGSKA (reference sequence). After removal of 3 bases from V and 5 bases from J, the junction contained 2 bases not matched to a gene. The CDR3 has 12 amino acids. These data were also filed under a second study, of T cells of mothers and their children.

The source is a boy aged 5-17 years in good health. The sequenced material came from blood. V gene TRBV20-1 combines with J gene TRBJ2-5, with 8 bases that match TRBD2. CDR3: CSARTSAETQYF. CDR3 in DNA: TGCAGTGCTAGGACTAGCGCGGAGACCCAGTACTTC.